The clone carrying this TCR beta chain showed up just once. Antigen: not known. Viral peptide pool expansion of antigen-specific CD4+ T cells preceded sequencing in the ViraFEST assay. The authors isolated CD4+ T cells after 9 to 10 days of culture. The participants, recipients of two vaccine doses, got either BNT162b2 or mRNA-1273. Nucleocapsid antibodies stayed negative before and after vaccination, showing no earlier SARS-CoV-2 infection. IL-2 at 10 IU/ml and peptides at around 10 ug/ml were added to cultured PBMC, roughly 1.8 million per well. Per germline, CDR1 LGHDT and CDR2 YNNKEL (reference sequence). The V gene lost 0 bases and the J gene lost 3 bases, with 14 bases spanning the gap. The CDR3 spans 16 residues. Libraries were prepared by immunoSEQ multiplex PCR; TCRdb keeps only in-frame clonotypes and omits some of them. This sample has tens of thousands of clones, with about 80% found just once.

This sample was taken from a study of vaccination effects on CD4 cells after COVID-19. In the study overall: Post-vaccine samples followed the second dose by a median of 72 days.

Overall study results and limits: The study, lacking early post-infection timepoints, had few convalescent patients.

The rearrangement joins TRBV3-1 (or the pseudogene TRBV3-2) to TRBJ1-1; D call uncertain. This specimen was CD4+ T cells from PBMCs cultured with HCoV-NL63 spike peptides, taken after COVID-19 vaccination. The sequence came from a human donor who received a COVID-19 vaccine. Some clones in this sample may be carry-over from other donors' samples. The CDR3 DNA is TGTGCCAGCAGCCAAGATCTTGGGGTTATATACACTGAAGCTTTCTTT. This gives the protein CASSQDLGVIYTEAFF.